Listed below are T cell receptor beta chains from one sample, sequenced in a study of vaccination and CD4 T cells after COVID-19. Their recognized antigens are unknown. TCRdb re-analysed the PCR reads in MiXCR, keeping a single row per CDR3 protein. The sample consists of approximately 11,000 distinct CDR3 sequences, approximately 59% of them appearing once. Sequenced sample: CD4+ T cells from blood, cultured in vitro. The source of these receptors is a human donor who had recovered from COVID-19. CDR3s leave out the opening cysteine and the closing phenylalanine or tryptophan. Each record gives: CDR3 protein, J gene, V gene.

CDR3: SARDGVAADTQY
J: TRBJ2-3
V: TRBV20-1

CDR3: SARDRSGGSAGNTIY
J: TRBJ1-3
V: TRBV20-1

CDR3: ASTVRQHTEAF
J: TRBJ1-1
V: TRBV19

CDR3: ASSYGTGEVEDTQY
J: TRBJ2-3
V: TRBV6-5

CDR3: ASRLNEQF
J: TRBJ2-1
V: TRBV28

CDR3: SAPSLDPLGYT
J: TRBJ1-2
V: TRBV20-1

CDR3: ASSTTEWNTEAF
J: TRBJ1-1
V: TRBV19

CDR3: ASSLSGGVNTEAF
J: TRBJ1-1
V: TRBV7-9

CDR3: SVAGHRNTEAF
J: TRBJ1-1
V: TRBV29-1

CDR3: ASRGGGSDTEAF
J: TRBJ1-1
V: TRBV11-3

CDR3: ASSESAKNTEAF
J: TRBJ1-1
V: TRBV2

CDR3: ASSRTGPDTEAF
J: TRBJ1-1
V: TRBV12-3/TRBV12-4

CDR3: ATSVSGGAGGYT
J: TRBJ1-2
V: TRBV24-1

CDR3: ASSETGRSYEQY
J: TRBJ2-7
V: TRBV6-1

CDR3: ASSFSHGGYT
J: TRBJ1-2
V: TRBV28

CDR3: AWSRRDLSTTQY
J: TRBJ2-3
V: TRBV30

CDR3: ASSRGGGQETQY
J: TRBJ2-5
V: TRBV6-1

CDR3: ASSEIGVGTDTQY
J: TRBJ2-3
V: TRBV11-3

CDR3: ASSLSPGGNQPQH
J: TRBJ1-5
V: TRBV11-1

CDR3: AAKRQGGQGTEAF
J: TRBJ1-1
V: TRBV6-1

CDR3: ASSEGFKLGYT
J: TRBJ1-2
V: TRBV6-1

CDR3: SGQGLAGDTQY
J: TRBJ2-3
V: TRBV20-1

CDR3: ASSLEGADTQY
J: TRBJ2-3
V: TRBV7-2

CDR3: ASSQDVEYSNQPQH
J: TRBJ1-5
V: TRBV4-2

CDR3: AWSEQF
J: TRBJ2-1
V: TRBV30

CDR3: ALGDRGQDGYGYT
J: TRBJ1-2
V: TRBV30

CDR3: ASSFPPPQFEQF
J: TRBJ2-1
V: TRBV7-9

CDR3: ASSLLGEHTEAF
J: TRBJ1-1
V: TRBV7-3

CDR3: SAPIVGSSSYEQY
J: TRBJ2-7
V: TRBV20-1

CDR3: ASSEGLGSNQPQH
J: TRBJ1-5
V: TRBV6-1

CDR3: ATGQGIGELF
J: TRBJ2-2
V: TRBV6-1

CDR3: ASSNPGGVHNEQF
J: TRBJ2-1
V: TRBV5-1

CDR3: ASSLSPALNTEAF
J: TRBJ1-1
V: TRBV5-1

CDR3: ASSSPSGSSY
J: TRBJ2-7
V: TRBV6-5

CDR3: ASNMNTGEGTDTQY
J: TRBJ2-3
V: TRBV6-1

CDR3: ATSVDTGINEQF
J: TRBJ2-1
V: TRBV24-1

CDR3: ASSLTENIQY
J: TRBJ2-4
V: TRBV28

CDR3: ASSRSGTPNTEAF
J: TRBJ1-1
V: TRBV7-9

CDR3: ASSLSGEITDTQY
J: TRBJ2-3
V: TRBV28

CDR3: SAREEGFSGNTIY
J: TRBJ1-3
V: TRBV20-1

CDR3: SARDSTVGLGELF
J: TRBJ2-2
V: TRBV20-1

CDR3: ASSKEREGEQF
J: TRBJ2-1
V: TRBV21-1

CDR3: AWSGRRGGDTQY
J: TRBJ2-3
V: TRBV30

CDR3: ASSLLGTGGNEQY
J: TRBJ2-7
V: TRBV5-1

CDR3: SARDSGQGNQPQH
J: TRBJ1-5
V: TRBV20-1

CDR3: ASSEARGTGGRVGYT
J: TRBJ1-2
V: TRBV6-1

CDR3: ASSARVIVNTEAF
J: TRBJ1-1
V: TRBV5-4

CDR3: ASSRAGVGTDTQY
J: TRBJ2-3
V: TRBV6-1

CDR3: ASSLGRLAGFQETQY
J: TRBJ2-5
V: TRBV11-3

CDR3: ASSIRGAGELF
J: TRBJ2-2
V: TRBV19

CDR3: AWSVPNTNTEAF
J: TRBJ1-1
V: TRBV30

CDR3: ASSFGRMREF
J: TRBJ2-1
V: TRBV7-2

CDR3: ASSLISLAETQY
J: TRBJ2-5
V: TRBV11-3

CDR3: ASSEVHPPYGYT
J: TRBJ1-2
V: TRBV6-1